This T cell receptor (beta chain) is drawn from a study of beta chain features in type 1 diabetes. cDNA synthesis used the whole RNA isolate, giving expressed TCRB sequences. Libraries were prepared by immunoSEQ multiplex PCR; TCRdb keeps only in-frame clonotypes and omits some of them. This sample has around 430,000 clones; roughly 31% occur once, and the top ten carry 0.05% to 0.07%. V lost 3 bases and J lost 9, with 15 bases in between. The germline V gene encodes CDR1 GTSNPN and CDR2 SVGIG (reference sequence). The CDR3 is 13 amino acids. V usage is TRBV30 and J usage is TRBJ2-1; possible D gene TRBD2, 5 bases. This receptor was identified in a man aged 18 to 35 in good health. The sequencing sample was made of naive CD4+ T cells from blood. CDR3 nucleotides: TGTGCCTGGAGCCCCCGAGGGCCAGGTGAGCAGTTCTTC. Its translation is CAWSPRGPGEQFF.